One and the same sample provided the 13 T cell receptor beta chains below, sequenced in a study of blood T cell repertoires in COVID-19. The assay was immunoSEQ multiplex PCR, and TCRdb's table has in-frame clones only and misses some. The sample includes approximately 270,000 clones, about nine tenths of them seen just once. Sequencing was performed on peripheral blood. Receptors originate from a man in his fifties or sixties with acute or convalescent COVID-19.

The V gene is TRBV3-1 (or the pseudogene TRBV3-2), the J gene TRBJ1-1, with D perhaps TRBD1 (6 bases). The CDR3 consists of 16 residues. Trimming stripped 7 bases from V and 5 bases from J, with 23 bases between. Germline V gene sequence: CDR1 LGHDT, CDR2 YNNKEL (reference sequence). The CDR3 protein is CASNPHGGRGGTEAFF. DNA of the CDR3: TGTGCCAGCAACCCCCACGGCGGCAGGGGCGGAACTGAAGCTTTCTTT.

The chain couples TRBV9 to TRBJ2-1; 7 bases are shared with TRBD1. Germline assignment: CDR1 SGDLS and CDR2 YYNGEE. CDR3 size: 12 residues. The J segment lost 10 bases and the V segment lost 3 bases, leaving 4 bases of the junction unmatched. Here the CDR3 reads CASSAGQAEQFF. The CDR3, as DNA: TGTGCCAGCAGCGCCGGACAGGCCGAGCAGTTCTTC.

The gene calls are TRBV2 and TRBJ1-1; D call uncertain. Germline V CDR1 and CDR2: SNHLY, FYNNEI. The CDR3 is 13 residues long. V was cut by 4 bases and J by 1 base, with 7 bases left in between. As DNA, the CDR3 is TGTGCCAGCAGTGGGGAGACGAACACTGAAGCTTTCTTT. It yields the protein CASSGETNTEAFF.

The rearrangement joins TRBV19 to TRBJ2-2; 9 positions agree with TRBD2. V trimming: 7 bases; J trimming: 3 bases; junction bases outside the gene matches: 12. CDR1 and CDR2 from the germline V gene are LNHDA and SQIVND (reference sequence). The CDR3 length is 17 residues. CDR3 coding DNA: TGTGCCAGTACCCCCAGGAAGAGCGGGGGGCACACCGGGGAGCTGTTTTTT. This codes for CASTPRKSGGHTGELFF.

The V gene is TRBV21-1, the J gene TRBJ2-1; the D call in the table, TRBD1, was not verified against the DNA. TRBV21-1 corresponds to a pseudogene. This CDR3 spans 15 amino acids. Here the CDR3 DNA reads TGTGCCAGCAGCAAGTCGGTGGCAGGGAACAATGAGCAGTTCTTC. This encodes CASSKSVAGNNEQFF.

The V and J genes are TRBV5-5 and TRBJ1-1, with D perhaps TRBD1 (6 bases). Germline assignment: CDR1 SGHKS and CDR2 YYEKEE (reference sequence). Trimming left V 6 bases short and J 3 bases short, with 12 bases between. The CDR3 runs to 13 residues. The CDR3 DNA follows: TGTGCCAGCATCAAGGACAGCTACACTGAAGCTTTCTTT. This sequence encodes CASIKDSYTEAFF. Complete variable domain (other parts from reference TRBV5-5 and TRBJ1-1): DAGVTQSPTHLIKTRGQQVTLRCSPISGHKSVSWYQQVLGQGPQFIFQYYEKEERGRGNFPDRFSARQFPNYSSELNVNALLLGDSALYLCASIKDSYTEAFFGQGTRLTVV.

In this sample, this clone turned up once. The chain joins TRBV6-5 to TRBJ1-2, with 10 bases aligning to TRBD1. Losses at the gene ends were 2 bases for V and 5 bases for J; bases not matched to a gene: 5. This CDR3 has 15 amino acids. CDR1 and CDR2 (germline): MNHEY, SVGAGI. This CDR3 reads CASSYKGQGTYGYTF. The CDR3 DNA sequence: TGTGCCAGCAGTTACAAGGGACAGGGGACGTATGGCTACACCTTC.

This chain uses TRBV5-1 with TRBJ2-1, with D perhaps matching TRBD2 (5 bases). Germline lookup yields CDR1 SGHRS and CDR2 YFSETQ. The CDR3 totals 16 residues. The V and J ends lost 0 bases and 2 bases respectively, with 12 bases between them. The CDR3: CASSLGGHSTYNEQFF. The CDR3 DNA reads TGCGCCAGCAGCTTGGGCGGGCACAGCACCTACAATGAGCAGTTCTTC.

The V call is TRBV7-9, the J call TRBJ2-2; D may be TRBD2 (6 bases). The CDR3 covers 15 residues. Trimming stripped 6 bases from V and 4 bases from J, with 15 bases between. CDR1 and CDR2 from the germline V gene are SEHNR and FQNEAQ (reference sequence). DNA of the CDR3: TGTGCCAGCAGACTTCCCGGGACTTCCACCGGGGAGCTGTTTTTT. This encodes CASRLPGTSTGELFF.

About this clone: The sample has other DNA sequences that encode this CDR3 too. V and J are TRBV30 and TRBJ1-1; no definite D call. V dropped 2 bases and J dropped 8 bases, with 12 bases sitting between them. Germline assignment: CDR1 GTSNPN and CDR2 SVGIG (reference sequence). The CDR3 covers 12 residues. The CDR3 sequence: CAWSTGGTEAFF. DNA of the CDR3: TGTGCCTGGAGTACGGGTGGCACCGAAGCTTTCTTT.

V is TRBV29-1 and J is TRBJ1-2; 7 bases are shared with TRBD1. Unmatched junction bases numbered 6, after V lost 6 bases and J lost 8 bases. The CDR3 contains 11 residues. Germline assignment: CDR1 SQVTM and CDR2 ANQGSEA. The CDR3 DNA sequence: TGCAGCGTACAAGGGGGCGGGGGCTACACCTTC. It is translated as CSVQGGGGYTF.

The CDR3 is CASSHFRDTQYF. In DNA, the CDR3 is TGTGCCAGCAGCCACTTTCGGGATACGCAGTATTTT. The J gene is TRBJ2-3, the V gene TRBV3-1 (or the pseudogene TRBV3-2); D unresolved. The length of the CDR3 is 12 residues. Germline CDR1 and CDR2: LGHDT and YNNKEL (reference sequence). The V end lost 3 bases, the J end lost 6 bases, and 7 bases lay between the germline ends.

A few counts support this clone. This chain connects TRBV6-5 to TRBJ1-1, with D maybe TRBD1 (6 bases). Trimming left V 5 bases short and J 4 bases short, with 14 bases between. The germline V gene has CDR1 MNHEY and CDR2 SVGAGI. The CDR3 sequence is 14 residues long. CDR3 sequence reads: CASSHYGQLTEAFF. The CDR3 region has the DNA TGTGCCAGCAGTCACTATGGACAGCTCACTGAAGCTTTCTTT.